This T cell receptor beta chain originates from a study of blood T cells in healthy people across ages. Notes on the study in general: Unsorted PBMCs prevented conclusive naive versus antigen-experienced comparison.

This clonotype was recorded a few times. Its cognate antigen is unknown. Per the germline V gene, CDR1 is SGDLS and CDR2 is YYNGEE. V dropped 3 bases and J dropped 5 bases, with 14 bases sitting between them. The CDR3 totals 14 residues. Primed by a sample-barcoded 5' primer and a J-beta primer mix, a second PCR proceeded for about 6 to 12 cycles. TCRdb re-called the 5' RACE reads through MiXCR, storing one row per CDR3 protein. The repertoire holds about 770,000 distinct CDR3 sequences, with under 45% as singletons. Sequenced: blood. This sequence joins TRBV9 and TRBJ1-2; TRBD1 might be the D (6 bases). The TCR was taken from a man aged 55 to 70 in good health. This CDR3 is CASSGQGRFYGYTF. CDR3 bases: TGTGCCAGCAGCGGGCAGGGGAGATTTTATGGCTACACCTTC.